This T cell receptor beta chain derives from a study of T cell changes during pregnancy in multiple sclerosis. TCRdb's table, derived via immunoSEQ multiplex PCR, lists solely in-frame clones and lacks some. The sample includes under 130,000 clones, approximately 90% of them seen just once. This CDR3 contains 14 residues. The V and J ends lost 3 bases and 7 bases respectively, with 18 bases between them. The germline V gene encodes CDR1 GTSNPN and CDR2 SVGIG (reference sequence). Sequencing used peripheral blood, obtained after pregnancy. The sequence derives from a female donor with multiple sclerosis, enrolled in a pregnancy study. This chain connects TRBV30 to TRBJ1-1, with no clear D. CDR3 residues: CAWRKGTDGGEAFF. CDR3 in DNA: TGTGCCTGGAGAAAAGGTACGGACGGAGGTGAAGCTTTCTTT.